This T cell receptor (beta chain) was sequenced in a study of cytomegalovirus exposure and HLA in healthy donors. Points on this clone: The antigen remains undetermined.

The donors were part of the approximately 130-subject validation cohort, which stood apart from the roughly 680-subject first cohort. Study-wide results and caveats: CMV antigen specificity of three CMV-associated chains was confirmed in vitro. Most sequenced TCRs were rare (though some public TCRs occurred in many donors). The study put about 180 TCR beta chains on its list as cytomegalovirus-associated.

This CDR3 is 17 amino acids long. CDR1 and CDR2 from the germline V gene are SGHNT and YYREEE (reference sequence). V lost 0 bases, J lost 4 bases, and 9 bases stayed unmatched. Method: immunoSEQ multiplex PCR; TCRdb's copy keeps in-frame clones and lacks some. This sample carries about 170,000 clones, roughly 90% of them seen once, and the ten largest clones take about 9.4%. The sequence was collected from a woman between 18 and 29 years old in good health and CMV-seropositive. The chain is built from TRBV5-4 and TRBJ2-2, with 7 positions matching TRBD2. Sequenced material: PBMCs. The CDR3 coding sequence is TGTGCCAGCAGCTTGGGACTAGCCAAAGCATTCACCGGGGAGCTGTTTTTT. The encoded protein is CASSLGLAKAFTGELFF.